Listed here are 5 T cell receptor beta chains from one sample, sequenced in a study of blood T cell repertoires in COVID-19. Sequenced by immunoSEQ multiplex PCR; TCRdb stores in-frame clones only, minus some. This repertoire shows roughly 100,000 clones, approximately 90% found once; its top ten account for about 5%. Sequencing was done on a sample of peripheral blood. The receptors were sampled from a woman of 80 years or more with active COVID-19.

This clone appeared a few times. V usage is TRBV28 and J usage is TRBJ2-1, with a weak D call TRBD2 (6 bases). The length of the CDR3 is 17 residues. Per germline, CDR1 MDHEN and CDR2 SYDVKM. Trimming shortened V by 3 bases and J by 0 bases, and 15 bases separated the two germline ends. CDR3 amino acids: CASSFPRDGSSYNEQFF. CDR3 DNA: TGTGCCAGCAGTTTCCCACGGGACGGGAGCTCCTACAATGAGCAGTTCTTC.

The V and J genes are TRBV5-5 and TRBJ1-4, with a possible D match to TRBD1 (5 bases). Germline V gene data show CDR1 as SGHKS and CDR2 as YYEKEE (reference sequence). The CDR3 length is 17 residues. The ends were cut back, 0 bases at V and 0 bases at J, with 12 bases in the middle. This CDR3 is CASSLGLTGPTNEKLFF. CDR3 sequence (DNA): TGTGCCAGCAGCTTGGGGCTAACAGGCCCAACTAATGAAAAACTGTTTTTT.

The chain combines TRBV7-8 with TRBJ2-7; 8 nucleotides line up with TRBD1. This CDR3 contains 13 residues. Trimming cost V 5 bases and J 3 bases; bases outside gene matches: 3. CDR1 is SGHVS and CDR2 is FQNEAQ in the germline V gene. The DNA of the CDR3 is TGTGCCAGCAGCGCGACAGGGGACTACGAGCAGTACTTC. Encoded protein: CASSATGDYEQYF.

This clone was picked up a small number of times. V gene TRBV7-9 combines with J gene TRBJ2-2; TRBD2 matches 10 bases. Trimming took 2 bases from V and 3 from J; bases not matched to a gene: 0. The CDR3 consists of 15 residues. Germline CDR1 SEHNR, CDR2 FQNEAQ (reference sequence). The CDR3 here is CASSLTSGDTGELFF. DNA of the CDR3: TGTGCCAGCAGCTTAACTAGCGGGGACACCGGGGAGCTGTTTTTT.

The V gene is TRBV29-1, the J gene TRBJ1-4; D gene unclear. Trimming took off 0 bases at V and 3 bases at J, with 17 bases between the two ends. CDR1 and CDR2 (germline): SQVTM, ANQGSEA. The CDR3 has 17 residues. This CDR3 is CSVEDPTGGVANEKLFF. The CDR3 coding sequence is TGCAGCGTTGAAGACCCCACTGGCGGGGTGGCTAATGAAAAACTGTTTTTT.